The present T cell receptor beta chain was sequenced within a study of blood T cell repertoires in COVID-19. Across the whole study: Samples taken during acute and convalescent COVID-19 were collected in the United States, Italy and Spain. PBMCs, B-cell-depleted T cells, or T cells were the source of the cDNA or gDNA that made up the material.

Authors' data handling: Reference gene primer amplification yielded estimated nucleated cell counts. Here immunoSEQ multiplex PCR was the method, and the copy in TCRdb shows in-frame clones only, minus some. That table gives V, J and clone size, and the DNA gave D and trimming. This table has 310,000 or so clones, around 87% appearing once. The CDR3 length is 16 residues. The germline CDR1 and CDR2 sequences are SEHNR and FQNEAQ (reference sequence). V was pared by 5 bases and J by 10 bases, with 14 bases of the junction left unmatched. The V gene is TRBV7-9, the J gene TRBJ2-1; 10 positions agree with TRBD2. This clonotype originated in a man aged 70-80 years with acute or convalescent COVID-19. The sequenced material came from peripheral blood. CDR3 sequence reads: CASSGPPATSGMEQFF. As DNA, the CDR3 is TGTGCCAGCAGCGGCCCACCCGCCACTAGCGGGATGGAGCAGTTCTTC.